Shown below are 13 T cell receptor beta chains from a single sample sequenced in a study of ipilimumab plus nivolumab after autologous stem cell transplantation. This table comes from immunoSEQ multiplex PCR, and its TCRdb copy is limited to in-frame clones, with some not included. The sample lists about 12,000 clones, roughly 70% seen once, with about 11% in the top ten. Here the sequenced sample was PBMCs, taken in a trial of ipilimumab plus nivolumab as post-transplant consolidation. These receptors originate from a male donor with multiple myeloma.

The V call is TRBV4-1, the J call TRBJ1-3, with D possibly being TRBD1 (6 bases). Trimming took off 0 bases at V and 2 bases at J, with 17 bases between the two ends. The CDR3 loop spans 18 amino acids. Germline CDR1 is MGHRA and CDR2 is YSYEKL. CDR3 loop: CASSQDRGIIKTGNTIYF. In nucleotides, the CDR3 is TGCGCCAGCAGCCAAGACAGGGGAATAATTAAAACTGGAAACACCATATATTTT.

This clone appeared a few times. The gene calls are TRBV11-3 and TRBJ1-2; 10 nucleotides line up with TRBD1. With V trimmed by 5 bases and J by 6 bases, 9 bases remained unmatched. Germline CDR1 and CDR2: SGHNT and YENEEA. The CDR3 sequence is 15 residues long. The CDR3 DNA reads TGTGCCAGCAGCGCCCCGGACAGGGGGGTACATGGCTACACCTTC. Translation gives CASSAPDRGVHGYTF.

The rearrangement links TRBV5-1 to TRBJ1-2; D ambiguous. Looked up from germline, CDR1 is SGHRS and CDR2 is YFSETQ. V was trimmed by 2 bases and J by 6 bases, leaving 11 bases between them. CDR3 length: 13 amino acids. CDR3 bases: TGCGCCAGCAGCTTTTTCTCGGGTGATGGCTACACCTTC. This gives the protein CASSFFSGDGYTF.

CDR3 in amino acids: CASSLDSFNEKLFF. The CDR3 nucleotides are TGTGCCAGCAGCTTGGACAGTTTTAATGAAAAACTGTTTTTT. This rearrangement joins TRBV4-2 to TRBJ1-4; perhaps TRBD1 as D (6 bases). V lost 5 bases to trimming and J lost 4 bases, with 11 bases between them. The CDR3 has 14 amino acids. The germline V gene encodes CDR1 LGHNA and CDR2 YNFKEQ.

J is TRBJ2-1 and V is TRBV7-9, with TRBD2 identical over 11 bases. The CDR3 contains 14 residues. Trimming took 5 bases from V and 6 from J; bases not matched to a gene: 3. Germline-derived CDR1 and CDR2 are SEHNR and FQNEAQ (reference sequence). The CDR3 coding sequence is TGTGCCAGCAGCCGTAGCGGGGGGGCCAATGAGCAGTTCTTC. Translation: CASSRSGGANEQFF.

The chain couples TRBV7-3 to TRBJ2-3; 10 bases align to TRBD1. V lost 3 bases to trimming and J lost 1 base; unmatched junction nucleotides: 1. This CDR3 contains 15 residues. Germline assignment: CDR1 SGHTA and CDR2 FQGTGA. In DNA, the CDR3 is TGTGCCAGCAGCTTTGGGACAGGGGGCACAGATACGCAGTATTTT. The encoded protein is CASSFGTGGTDTQYF.

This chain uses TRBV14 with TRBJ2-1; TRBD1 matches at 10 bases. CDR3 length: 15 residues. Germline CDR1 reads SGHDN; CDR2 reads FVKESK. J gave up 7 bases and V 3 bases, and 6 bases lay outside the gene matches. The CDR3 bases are TGTGCCAGCAGCCAGACGGACAGGGGGAAGAATGAGCAGTTCTTC. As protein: CASSQTDRGKNEQFF.

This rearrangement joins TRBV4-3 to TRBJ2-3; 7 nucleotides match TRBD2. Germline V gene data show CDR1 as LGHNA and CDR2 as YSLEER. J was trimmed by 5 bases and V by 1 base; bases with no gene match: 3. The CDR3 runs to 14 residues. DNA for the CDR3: TGCGCCAGCAGCCAAGTCCCGGGAGGAGATACGCAGTATTTT. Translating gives CASSQVPGGDTQYF.

The CDR3: CASSPKTSGTGELFF. The DNA for the CDR3 is TGTGCCAGCAGCCCAAAAACTAGTGGCACCGGGGAGCTGTTTTTT. This rearrangement joins TRBV7-2 to TRBJ2-2; possibly TRBD2 for D (5 bases). The length of the CDR3 is 15 residues. With 5 bases removed from V and 4 bases from J, the gap between germline ends came to 14 bases. In germline, CDR1 is SGHTA, CDR2 FQGNSA. Together with reference TRBV7-2 and TRBJ2-2, the CDR3 gives the full variable domain: GAGVSQSPSNKVTEKGKDVELRCDPISGHTALYWYRQSLGQGLEFLIYFQGNSAPDKSGLPSDRFSAERTGGSVSTLTIQRTQQEDSAVYLCASSPKTSGTGELFFGEGSRLTVL.

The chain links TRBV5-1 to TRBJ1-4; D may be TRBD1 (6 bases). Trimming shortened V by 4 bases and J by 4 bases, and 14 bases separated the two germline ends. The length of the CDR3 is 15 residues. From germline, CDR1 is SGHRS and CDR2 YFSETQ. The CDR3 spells CASSATGTINEKLFF. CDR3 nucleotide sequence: TGCGCCAGCAGCGCAACAGGGACTATTAATGAAAAACTGTTTTTT.

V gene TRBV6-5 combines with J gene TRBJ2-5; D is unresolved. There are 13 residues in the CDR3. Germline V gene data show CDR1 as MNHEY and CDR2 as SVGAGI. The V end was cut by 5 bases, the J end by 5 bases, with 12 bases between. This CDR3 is CASSLRSLETQYF. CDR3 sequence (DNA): TGTGCCAGCAGTCTCAGATCCCTGGAGACCCAGTACTTC.

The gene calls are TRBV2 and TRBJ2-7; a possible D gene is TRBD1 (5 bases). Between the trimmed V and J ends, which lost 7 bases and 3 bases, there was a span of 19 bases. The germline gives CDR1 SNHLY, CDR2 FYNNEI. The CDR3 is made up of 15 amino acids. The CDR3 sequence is CASTAAGKGYYEQYF. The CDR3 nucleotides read TGTGCCAGCACCGCTGCAGGGAAAGGCTACTACGAGCAGTACTTC.

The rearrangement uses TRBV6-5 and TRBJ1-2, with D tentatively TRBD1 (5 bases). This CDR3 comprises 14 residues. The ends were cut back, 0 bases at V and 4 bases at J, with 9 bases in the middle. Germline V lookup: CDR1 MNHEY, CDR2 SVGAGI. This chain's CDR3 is CASSYSGTSYGYTF. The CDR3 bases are TGTGCCAGCAGTTACTCAGGGACTTCCTATGGCTACACCTTC.